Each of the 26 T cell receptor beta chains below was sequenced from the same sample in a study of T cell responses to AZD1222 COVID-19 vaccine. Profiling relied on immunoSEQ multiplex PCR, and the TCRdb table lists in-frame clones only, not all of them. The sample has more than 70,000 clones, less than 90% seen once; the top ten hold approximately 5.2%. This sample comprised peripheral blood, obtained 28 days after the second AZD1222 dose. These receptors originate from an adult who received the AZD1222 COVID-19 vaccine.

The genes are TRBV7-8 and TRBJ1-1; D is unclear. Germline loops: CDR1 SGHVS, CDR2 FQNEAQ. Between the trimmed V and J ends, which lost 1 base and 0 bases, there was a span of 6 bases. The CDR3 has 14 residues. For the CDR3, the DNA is TGTGCCAGCAGCTTAGGACGGGTGAACACTGAAGCTTTCTTT. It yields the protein CASSLGRVNTEAFF.

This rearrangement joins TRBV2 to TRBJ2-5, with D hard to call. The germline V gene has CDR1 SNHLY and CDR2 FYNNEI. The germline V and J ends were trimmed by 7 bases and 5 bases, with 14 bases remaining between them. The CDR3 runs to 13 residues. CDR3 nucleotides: TGTGCCAGCAACACGGACGGGTTTGAGACCCAGTACTTC. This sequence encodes CASNTDGFETQYF.

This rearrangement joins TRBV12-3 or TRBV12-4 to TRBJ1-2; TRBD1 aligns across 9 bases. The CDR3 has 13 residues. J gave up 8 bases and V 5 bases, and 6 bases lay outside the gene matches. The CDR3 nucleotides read TGTGCCAGCAGTCTGGACAGGGGAGGCGGCTACACCTTC. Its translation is CASSLDRGGGYTF.

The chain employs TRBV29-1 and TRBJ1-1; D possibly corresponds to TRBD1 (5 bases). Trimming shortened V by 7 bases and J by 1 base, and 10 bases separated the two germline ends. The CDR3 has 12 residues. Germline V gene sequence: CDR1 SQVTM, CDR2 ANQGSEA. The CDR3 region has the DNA TGCAGCGCTGTGAGGGGGAACACTGAAGCTTTCTTT. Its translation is CSAVRGNTEAFF. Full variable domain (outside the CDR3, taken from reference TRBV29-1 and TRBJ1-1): SAVISQKPSRDICQRGTSLTIQCQVDSQVTMMFWYRQQPGQSLTLIATANQGSEATYESGFVIDKFPISRPNLTFSTLTVSNMSPEDSSIYLCSAVRGNTEAFFGQGTRLTVV.

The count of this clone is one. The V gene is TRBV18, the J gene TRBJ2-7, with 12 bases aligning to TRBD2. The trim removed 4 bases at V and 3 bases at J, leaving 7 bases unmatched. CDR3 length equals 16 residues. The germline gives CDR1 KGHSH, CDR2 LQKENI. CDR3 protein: CASSLGGLAGSYEQYF. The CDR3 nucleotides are TGTGCCAGCTCACTCGGAGGACTAGCGGGAAGCTACGAGCAGTACTTC.

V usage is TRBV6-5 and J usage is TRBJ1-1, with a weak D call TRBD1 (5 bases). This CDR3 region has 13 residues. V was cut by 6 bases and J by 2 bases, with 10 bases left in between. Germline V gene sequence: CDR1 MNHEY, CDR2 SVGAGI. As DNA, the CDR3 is TGTGCCAGCAGCCCGGGGGACAACACTGAAGCTTTCTTT. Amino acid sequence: CASSPGDNTEAFF.

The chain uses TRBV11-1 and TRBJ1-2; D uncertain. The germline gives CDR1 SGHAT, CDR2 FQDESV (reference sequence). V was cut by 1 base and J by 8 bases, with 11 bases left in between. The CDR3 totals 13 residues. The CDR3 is CASSLGGLRGYTF. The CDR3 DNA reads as TGTGCCAGCAGCTTAGGAGGGCTTCGGGGCTACACCTTC.

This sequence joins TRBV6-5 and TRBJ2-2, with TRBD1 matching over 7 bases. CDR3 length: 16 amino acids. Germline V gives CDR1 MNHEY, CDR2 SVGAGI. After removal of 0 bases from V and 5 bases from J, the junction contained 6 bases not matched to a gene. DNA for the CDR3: TGTGCCAGCAGTTACTCTTGGACAGGTCGGACCGGGGAGCTGTTTTTT. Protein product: CASSYSWTGRTGELFF.

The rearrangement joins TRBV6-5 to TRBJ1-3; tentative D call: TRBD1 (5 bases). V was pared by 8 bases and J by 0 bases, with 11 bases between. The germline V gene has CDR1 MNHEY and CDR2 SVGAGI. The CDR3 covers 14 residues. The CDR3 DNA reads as TGTGCCAGCGGCTCAGGGATCTCTGGAAACACCATATATTTT. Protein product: CASGSGISGNTIYF.

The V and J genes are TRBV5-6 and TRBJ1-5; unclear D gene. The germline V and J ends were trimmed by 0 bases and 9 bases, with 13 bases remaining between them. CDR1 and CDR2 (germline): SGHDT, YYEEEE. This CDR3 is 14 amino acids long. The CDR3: CASSLGHGRRPQHF. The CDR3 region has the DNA TGTGCCAGCAGCTTGGGACACGGGCGTAGGCCCCAGCATTTT.

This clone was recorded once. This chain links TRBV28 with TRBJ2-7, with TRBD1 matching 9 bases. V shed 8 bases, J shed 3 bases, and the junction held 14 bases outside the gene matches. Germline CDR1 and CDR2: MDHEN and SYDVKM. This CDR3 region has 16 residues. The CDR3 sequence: CASPLPGGTGLYEQYF. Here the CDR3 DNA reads TGTGCCAGCCCCCTGCCCGGCGGGACAGGGCTCTACGAGCAGTACTTC. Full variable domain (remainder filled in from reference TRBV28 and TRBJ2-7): DVKVTQSSRYLVKRTGEKVFLECVQDMDHENMFWYRQDPGLGLRLIYFSYDVKMKEKGDIPEGYSVSREKKERFSLILESASTNQTSMYLCASPLPGGTGLYEQYFGPGTRLTVT.

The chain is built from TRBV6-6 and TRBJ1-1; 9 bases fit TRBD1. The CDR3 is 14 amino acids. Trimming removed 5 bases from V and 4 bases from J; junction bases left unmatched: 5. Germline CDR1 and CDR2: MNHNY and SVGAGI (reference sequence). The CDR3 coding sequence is TGTGCCAGCAGTCCTCGACAGGGGGGCACTGAAGCTTTCTTT. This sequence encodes CASSPRQGGTEAFF.

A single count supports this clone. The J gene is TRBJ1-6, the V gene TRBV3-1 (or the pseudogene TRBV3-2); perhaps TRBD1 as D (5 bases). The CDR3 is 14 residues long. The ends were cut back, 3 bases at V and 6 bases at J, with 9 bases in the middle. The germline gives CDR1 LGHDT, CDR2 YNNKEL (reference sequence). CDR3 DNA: TGTGCCAGCAGCCAGCTGGGGACTAATTCACCCCTCCACTTT. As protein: CASSQLGTNSPLHF.

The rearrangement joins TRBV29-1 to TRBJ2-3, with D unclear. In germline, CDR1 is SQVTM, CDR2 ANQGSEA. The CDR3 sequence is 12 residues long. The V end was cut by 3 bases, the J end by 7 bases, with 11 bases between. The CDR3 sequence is CSVEASVHTQYF. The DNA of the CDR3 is TGCAGCGTTGAGGCCTCCGTGCATACGCAGTATTTT.

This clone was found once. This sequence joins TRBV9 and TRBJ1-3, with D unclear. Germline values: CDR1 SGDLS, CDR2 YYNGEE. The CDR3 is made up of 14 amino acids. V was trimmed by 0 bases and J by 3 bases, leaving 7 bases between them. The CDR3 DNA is TGTGCCAGCAGCGTAGGCGACCTTGGAAACACCATATATTTT. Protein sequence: CASSVGDLGNTIYF.

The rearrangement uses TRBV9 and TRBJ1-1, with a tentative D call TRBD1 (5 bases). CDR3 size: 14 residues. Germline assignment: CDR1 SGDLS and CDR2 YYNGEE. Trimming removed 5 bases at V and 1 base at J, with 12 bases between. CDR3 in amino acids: CASRAGPPNTEAFF. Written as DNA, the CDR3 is TGTGCCAGCAGGGCAGGGCCCCCGAACACTGAAGCTTTCTTT.

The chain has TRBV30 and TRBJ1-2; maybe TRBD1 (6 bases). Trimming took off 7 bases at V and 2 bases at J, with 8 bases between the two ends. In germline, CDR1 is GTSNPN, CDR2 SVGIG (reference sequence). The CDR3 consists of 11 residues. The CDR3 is CASDRNYGYTF. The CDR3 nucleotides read TGTGCCTCTGACAGGAACTATGGCTACACCTTC.

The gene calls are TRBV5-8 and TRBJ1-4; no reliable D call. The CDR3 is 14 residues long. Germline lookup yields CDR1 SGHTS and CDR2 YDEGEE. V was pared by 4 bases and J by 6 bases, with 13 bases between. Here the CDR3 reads CASSVGDTYEKLFF. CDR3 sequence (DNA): TGTGCCAGCAGCGTCGGAGATACATATGAAAAACTGTTTTTT. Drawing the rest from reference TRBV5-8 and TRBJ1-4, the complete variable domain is EAGVTQSPTHLIKTRGQQATLRCSPISGHTSVYWYQQALGLGLQFLLWYDEGEERNRGNFPPRFSGRQFPNYSSELNVNALELEDSALYLCASSVGDTYEKLFFGSGTQLSVL.

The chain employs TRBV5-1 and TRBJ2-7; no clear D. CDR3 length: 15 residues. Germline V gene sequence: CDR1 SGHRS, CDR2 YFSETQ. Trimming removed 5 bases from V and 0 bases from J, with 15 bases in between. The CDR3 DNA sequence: TGCGCCAGCAGTCCAAATTTGTGGAGCTCCTACGAGCAGTACTTC. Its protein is CASSPNLWSSYEQYF.

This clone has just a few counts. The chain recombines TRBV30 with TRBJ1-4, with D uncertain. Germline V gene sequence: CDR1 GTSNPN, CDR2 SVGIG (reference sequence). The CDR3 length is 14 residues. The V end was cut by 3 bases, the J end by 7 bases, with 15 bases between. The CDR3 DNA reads TGTGCCTGGAGGCCTAACCCTGGCGGTGAAAAACTGTTTTTT. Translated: CAWRPNPGGEKLFF.

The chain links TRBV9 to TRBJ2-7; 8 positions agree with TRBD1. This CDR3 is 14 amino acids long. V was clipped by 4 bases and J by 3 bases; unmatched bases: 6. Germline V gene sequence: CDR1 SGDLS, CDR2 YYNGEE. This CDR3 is CASSLTGGGYEQYF. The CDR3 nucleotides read TGTGCCAGCAGCCTAACAGGGGGAGGCTACGAGCAGTACTTC. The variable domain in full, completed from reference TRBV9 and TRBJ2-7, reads DSGVTQTPKHLITATGQRVTLRCSPRSGDLSVYWYQQSLDQGLQFLIQYYNGEERAKGNILERFSAQQFPDLHSELNLSSLELGDSALYFCASSLTGGGYEQYFGPGTRLTVT.

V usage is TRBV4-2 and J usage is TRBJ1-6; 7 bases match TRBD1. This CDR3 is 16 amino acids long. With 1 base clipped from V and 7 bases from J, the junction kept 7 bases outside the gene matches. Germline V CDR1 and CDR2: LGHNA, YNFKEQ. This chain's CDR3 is CASSQGATGVNSPLHF. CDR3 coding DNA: TGTGCCAGCAGCCAAGGGGCAACAGGGGTGAATTCACCCCTCCACTTT.

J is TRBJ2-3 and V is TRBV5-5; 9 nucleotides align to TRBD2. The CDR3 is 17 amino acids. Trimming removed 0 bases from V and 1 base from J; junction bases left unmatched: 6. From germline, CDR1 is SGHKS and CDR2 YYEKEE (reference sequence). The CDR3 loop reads CASSLVGGGAGTDTQYF. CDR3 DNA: TGTGCCAGCAGCTTGGTCGGCGGGGGGGCCGGCACAGATACGCAGTATTTT. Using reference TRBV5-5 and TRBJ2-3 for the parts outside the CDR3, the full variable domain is DAGVTQSPTHLIKTRGQQVTLRCSPISGHKSVSWYQQVLGQGPQFIFQYYEKEERGRGNFPDRFSARQFPNYSSELNVNALLLGDSALYLCASSLVGGGAGTDTQYFGPGTRLTVL.

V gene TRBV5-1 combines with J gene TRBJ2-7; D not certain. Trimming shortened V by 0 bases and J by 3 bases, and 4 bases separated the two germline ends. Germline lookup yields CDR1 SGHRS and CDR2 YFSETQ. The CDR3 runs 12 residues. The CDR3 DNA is TGCGCCAGCAGCTTGGGACTCTACGAGCAGTACTTC. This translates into CASSLGLYEQYF.

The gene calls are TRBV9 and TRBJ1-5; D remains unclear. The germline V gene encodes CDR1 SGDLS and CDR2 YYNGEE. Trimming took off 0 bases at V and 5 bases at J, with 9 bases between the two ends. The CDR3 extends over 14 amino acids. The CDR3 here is CASSVDAGYQPQHF. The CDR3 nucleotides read TGTGCCAGCAGCGTAGACGCGGGATATCAGCCCCAGCATTTT.

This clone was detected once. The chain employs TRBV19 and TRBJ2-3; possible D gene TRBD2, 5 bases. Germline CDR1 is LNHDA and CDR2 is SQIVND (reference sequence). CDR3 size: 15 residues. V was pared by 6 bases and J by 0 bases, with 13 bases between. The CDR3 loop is CASRLEGASTDTQYF. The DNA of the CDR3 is TGTGCCAGTAGGTTAGAGGGAGCTAGCACAGATACGCAGTATTTT.